This T cell receptor beta chain was sequenced during a study of cytomegalovirus exposure and HLA in healthy donors. A note on this clone: Within the sample, other DNA sequences also encode this same CDR3.

J lost 3 bases, V lost 6 bases, and 3 bases had no gene match. The CDR3 contains 13 residues. Germline CDR1 MNHEY, CDR2 SVGAGI. The PCR contained 60 Vbeta and 13 Jbeta primers. The data were produced by immunoSEQ multiplex PCR, yet TCRdb's version contains in-frame clones alone and is incomplete. The profile shows roughly 130,000 clones, about four fifths of them singletons. The specimen sequenced was PBMCs. This chain joins TRBV6-5 and TRBJ1-1, with 8 bases matching TRBD1. The TCR was taken from a middle-aged woman in good health and CMV-seronegative. CDR3 protein: CASSRQGYTEAFF. The CDR3 coding sequence is TGTGCCAGCAGCCGACAGGGGTACACTGAAGCTTTCTTT.